This T cell receptor beta chain is drawn from a study of shared clonotypes between healthy human individuals. Study conclusions and caveats: Sharing across four donors was seen in 5% to 5.5% of naive CD4 clonotypes.

Note on this clone: Its specificity is unknown.

Sequenced by immunoSEQ multiplex PCR; TCRdb stores in-frame clones only, minus some. This table has a few million clones, 90% to 95% appearing once. Naive CD8 cells, CD45RO-negative and positively selected for CCR7, excluded terminally differentiated effector memory CD45RA+ cells. The V and J ends lost 5 bases and 2 bases, in that order; junction bases with no gene match: 3. Germline loops: CDR1 SQVTM, CDR2 ANQGSEA. This CDR3 region has 14 residues. The clonotype was recovered from a man aged 18 to 29 in good health. Some clones in this sample may be carry-over from other donors' samples. The gene calls are TRBV29-1 and TRBJ2-1; 10 nucleotides match TRBD2. The specimen was naive CD8+ T cells from PBMCs. CDR3 nucleotide sequence: TGCAGCGTTCCAAGCGGGAGGGCCTACAATGAGCAGTTCTTC. It encodes CSVPSGRAYNEQFF.